Listed below are T cell receptor beta chains from one sample, sequenced in a study of early stage breast cancer tumors. Assay used: immunoSEQ multiplex PCR; TCRdb lists only in-frame clones, some missing. Among roughly 30,000 clones listed, around 53% were seen once. The source material was breast tumor tissue. These receptors were taken from a person aged 45 to 59 with breast cancer. Each CDR3 is given with its conserved first and last residue. The order of the fields is J gene, V gene, clone size, D gene, CDR3 protein, CDR3 DNA. The D gene is left open where the match is weak. Clone size is given for some rows only: seen once, a few or many times, or a class if the clone is expanded.

TRBJ2-1 TRBV7-2 NA NA CASSPQGRVSYNEQFF TGTGCCAGCAGCCCCCAGGGGCGAGTCTCCTACAATGAGCAGTTCTTC
TRBJ1-1 TRBV29-1 NA NA CSALTELNTEAFF TGCAGCGCTTTGACAGAATTGAACACTGAAGCTTTCTTT
TRBJ2-1 TRBV13 NA TRBD2 CASSLEWAGEANEQFF TGTGCCAGCAGCTTAGAATGGGCGGGAGAGGCGAATGAGCAGTTCTTC
TRBJ2-3 TRBV7-2 NA NA CASSFARLTDTQYF TGTGCCAGCAGCTTTGCTAGGTTGACAGATACGCAGTATTTT
TRBJ2-7 TRBV7-3 NA NA CASSSDPLAEQYF TGTGCCAGCAGCTCCGATCCACTGGCTGAGCAGTACTTC
TRBJ2-7 TRBV12-5 many NA CASGDSREQYF TGTGCTAGTGGTGATAGCAGAGAGCAGTACTTC
TRBJ2-7 TRBV4-3 NA TRBD2 CASSQDASGNSYEQYF TGCGCCAGCAGCCAAGACGCTAGCGGAAACTCCTACGAGCAGTACTTC
TRBJ1-5 TRBV6-1 NA NA CASSEAGRANQPQHF TGTGCCAGCAGTGAAGCAGGAAGGGCCAACCAGCCCCAGCATTTT
TRBJ1-1 TRBV5-5 once NA CASSQPTAGWAEAFF TGTGCCAGCAGCCAACCCACAGCAGGATGGGCTGAAGCTTTCTTT
TRBJ2-2 TRBV11-2 NA TRBD2 CASSPVAGMHTGELFF TGTGCCAGCAGCCCTGTAGCGGGGATGCACACCGGGGAGCTGTTTTTT
TRBJ1-1 TRBV6-1 NA NA CASTLGGTEAFF TGTGCCAGCACCCTAGGAGGCACTGAAGCTTTCTTT
TRBJ2-3 TRBV7-2 NA NA CASSLTGPSNQPQYF TGTGCCAGCAGCTTAACCGGACCTAGCAATCAGCCCCAGTATTTT
TRBJ1-2 TRBV5-6 NA NA CASSLRTDNYGYTF TGTGCCAGCAGCTTGCGGACGGATAACTATGGCTACACCTTC
TRBJ1-2 TRBV11-2 NA TRBD1 CASSLTGDYGYTF TGTGCCAGCAGCCTGACAGGGGACTATGGCTACACCTTC
TRBJ1-3 TRBV29-1 NA NA CSVETVSSGNTIYF TGCAGCGTTGAAACGGTTTCCTCTGGAAACACCATATATTTT
TRBJ2-5 TRBV29-1 NA NA CSVSNPRGVETQYF TGCAGCGTTTCGAATCCCAGGGGCGTAGAGACCCAGTACTTC
TRBJ1-5 TRBV19 NA NA CASSGGAGNQPQHF TGTGCCAGTAGTGGAGGGGCGGGCAATCAGCCCCAGCATTTT
TRBJ2-2 TRBV9 NA NA CASSVGVGELFF TGTGCCAGCAGCGTAGGTGTTGGGGAGCTGTTTTTT
TRBJ2-7 TRBV29-1 once NA CSVDLLTALGSYEQYF TGCAGCGTCGATCTTTTAACCGCACTGGGGTCCTACGAGCAGTACTTC
TRBJ2-7 TRBV10-3 NA TRBD2 CAIRDGTSGTREQYF TGTGCCATCAGGGATGGGACTAGCGGGACTCGCGAGCAGTACTTC
TRBJ1-5 TRBV19 NA TRBD1 CASRRDRGFNQPQHF TGTGCCAGTAGAAGGGACAGGGGGTTCAATCAGCCCCAGCATTTT
TRBJ2-2 TRBV19 few TRBD2 CASSNAGAGELFF TGTGCCAGTAGTAATGCGGGGGCCGGGGAGCTGTTTTTT
TRBJ2-7 TRBV7-2 NA NA CASSLEPGPYEQYF TGTGCCAGCAGCTTAGAACCGGGGCCCTACGAGCAGTACTTC
TRBJ1-4 TRBV28 medium-sized TRBD1 CASSLGQGANEKLFF TGTGCCAGCAGTTTGGGACAGGGAGCTAATGAAAAACTGTTTTTT
TRBJ2-2 TRBV29-1 few TRBD2 CSVLSGSSNTGELFF TGCAGCGTTTTGAGCGGGAGTAGTAACACCGGGGAGCTGTTTTTT
TRBJ1-1 TRBV19 NA NA CASTEGRLTILTEAFF TGTGCCAGTACCGAAGGGAGGTTAACGATCCTCACTGAAGCTTTCTTT
TRBJ2-7 TRBV6-5 NA NA CASSYSTPPSYEQYF TGTGCCAGCAGTTACTCGACCCCCCCCAGCTACGAGCAGTACTTC
TRBJ2-5 TRBV5-1 NA TRBD2 CASSLTISGSKETQYF TGCGCCAGCAGCTTGACCATTAGCGGGAGTAAGGAGACCCAGTACTTC